Following are 2 T cell receptor beta chains from one sample sequenced in a study of cytomegalovirus exposure and HLA in healthy donors. PCR was performed using 60 Vbeta and 13 Jbeta primers. Sequencing used immunoSEQ multiplex PCR; TCRdb keeps in-frame clones, though not all of them. The sample has 150,000 to 200,000 clones; 85% to 90% are singletons. Sequences were obtained from PBMCs. These receptors all stem from a woman under 30 in good health and CMV-seronegative.

The chain has TRBV6-5 and TRBJ1-1; tentative D call: TRBD1 (5 bases). The germline V gene encodes CDR1 MNHEY and CDR2 SVGAGI. The CDR3 covers 15 residues. V lost 4 bases to trimming and J lost 0 bases, with 12 bases between them. CDR3 bases: TGTGCCAGCAGTTTAGGGGTTAGGGTGAACACTGAAGCTTTCTTT. As protein: CASSLGVRVNTEAFF.

The chain employs TRBV18 and TRBJ2-4; 9 nucleotides agree with TRBD1. Germline V gene lookup returns CDR1 KGHSH and CDR2 LQKENI. Trimming cost V 6 bases and J 6 bases; bases outside gene matches: 6. The CDR3 extends over 14 amino acids. As DNA, the CDR3 is TGTGCCAGCTCGCCGGGGACAGGGATAAACATTCAGTACTTC. Protein product: CASSPGTGINIQYF.